A single sample gave rise to the 19 T cell receptor beta chains below, sequenced in a study of OX40 agonist ivuxolimab in advanced cancers. Repertoires were generated with immunoSEQ multiplex PCR, while TCRdb's copy carries only in-frame clones and drops some. Of about 86,000 clones listed, approximately 90% are singletons. The starting material was CD4+ or CD8+ T cells sorted from blood, obtained in a trial of the OX40 agonist ivuxolimab. The receptors shown here come from an adult with an advanced solid tumor such as melanoma, head and neck, liver or kidney cancer.

This clone was seen a handful of times. The chain uses TRBV30 and TRBJ1-2, with a possible D match to TRBD1 (5 bases). CDR3 length equals 14 residues. Trimming cost V 0 bases and J 2 bases, with 10 bases left between them. Germline assignment: CDR1 GTSNPN and CDR2 SVGIG (reference sequence). The CDR3, as DNA: TGTGCCTGGAGTGTCGGGGCAGCCAACTATGGCTACACCTTC. Amino acids: CAWSVGAANYGYTF. Complete variable domain (other parts from reference TRBV30 and TRBJ1-2): SQTIHQWPATLVQPVGSPLSLECTVEGTSNPNLYWYRQAAGRGLQLLFYSVGIGQISSEVPQNLSASRPQDRQFILSSKKLLLSDSGFYLCAWSVGAANYGYTFGSGTRLTVV.

J is TRBJ2-7 and V is TRBV19, with 8 bases that match TRBD2. Germline V gene lookup returns CDR1 LNHDA and CDR2 SQIVND (reference sequence). The CDR3 extends over 17 amino acids. V trimming: 3 bases; J trimming: 6 bases; junction bases outside the gene matches: 16. The CDR3 region has the DNA TGTGCCAGTAGTATGGAGGCGGGAGGTTCCCAGTCCGGCGAGCAGTACTTC. It codes for CASSMEAGGSQSGEQYF.

The V and J genes are TRBV30 and TRBJ1-1; 7 bases fit TRBD1. CDR3 size: 13 residues. In germline, CDR1 is GTSNPN, CDR2 SVGIG (reference sequence). Unmatched junction bases numbered 3, after V lost 2 bases and J lost 3 bases. The chain's CDR3 is CAWSLTGDTEAFF. For the CDR3, the DNA is TGTGCCTGGAGTCTAACAGGGGACACTGAAGCTTTCTTT.

The J gene is TRBJ2-3, the V gene TRBV2; a possible D gene is TRBD2 (5 bases). CDR3 length equals 13 residues. Germline V lookup: CDR1 SNHLY, CDR2 FYNNEI. V shed 7 bases and J shed 2 bases, with 10 bases lying between them. As DNA, the CDR3 is TGTGCCAGCACCAGGACTGCCACAGATACGCAGTATTTT. It specifies CASTRTATDTQYF.

This chain connects TRBV6-5 to TRBJ2-7, with 8 positions matching TRBD2. J gave up 2 bases and V 6 bases, and 6 bases lay outside the gene matches. The CDR3 has 14 amino acids. From germline, CDR1 is MNHEY and CDR2 SVGAGI. The CDR3 nucleotides are TGTGCCAGCAGAGAAGGACTAGCTACCTACGAGCAGTACTTC. It encodes CASREGLATYEQYF.

The V gene is TRBV28, the J gene TRBJ2-3, with 7 bases identical to TRBD1. Germline V lookup: CDR1 MDHEN, CDR2 SYDVKM. V dropped 3 bases and J dropped 3; count of bases not matched to a gene: 12. The CDR3 has 17 amino acids. This chain's CDR3 is CASSLGVQGTGTDTQYF. CDR3 DNA sequence: TGTGCCAGCAGTTTGGGGGTACAGGGGACGGGGACAGATACGCAGTATTTT.

V gene TRBV28 combines with J gene TRBJ2-5, with 10 nucleotides matching TRBD2. The J segment lost 5 bases and the V segment lost 4 bases, leaving 7 bases of the junction unmatched. The germline gives CDR1 MDHEN, CDR2 SYDVKM. CDR3 length: 15 residues. CDR3 in amino acids: CASSSRLAGYETQYF. CDR3 bases: TGTGCCAGCAGTTCGAGACTAGCGGGTTATGAGACCCAGTACTTC.

The chain combines TRBV6-5 with TRBJ2-7, with D hard to call. Germline CDR1 reads MNHEY; CDR2 reads SVGAGI. Deletions cut 5 bases from V and 2 bases from J, with 4 bases between. The CDR3 totals 11 residues. The CDR3 here is CASSNTYEQYF. The CDR3, as DNA: TGTGCCAGCAGTAACACCTACGAGCAGTACTTC.

The sample holds a few counts of this clone. J is TRBJ1-5 and V is TRBV5-8; D is unresolved. CDR1 SGHTS and CDR2 YDEGEE come from the germline V gene. V lost 1 base and J 6 bases, leaving 5 bases between the germline ends. This CDR3 has 12 amino acids. Here the CDR3 reads CASSLFGQPQHF. The DNA for the CDR3 is TGTGCCAGCAGCTTGTTTGGTCAGCCCCAGCATTTT. The full variable domain, completed using reference TRBV5-8 and TRBJ1-5, is EAGVTQSPTHLIKTRGQQATLRCSPISGHTSVYWYQQALGLGLQFLLWYDEGEERNRGNFPPRFSGRQFPNYSSELNVNALELEDSALYLCASSLFGQPQHFGDGTRLSIL.

The chain has TRBV7-2 and TRBJ1-1, with unresolved D. The V and J ends lost 1 base and 11 bases respectively, with 11 bases between them. The CDR3 sequence is 12 residues long. Germline assignment: CDR1 SGHTA and CDR2 FQGNSA. The chain's CDR3 is CASSLEWVVAFF. The CDR3 DNA is TGTGCCAGCAGCTTAGAGTGGGTTGTTGCTTTCTTT.

The rearrangement uses TRBV28 and TRBJ2-6, with TRBD2 as a possible D gene (5 bases). Germline assignment: CDR1 MDHEN and CDR2 SYDVKM. V was clipped by 3 bases and J by 2 bases, with 8 bases between them. The CDR3 consists of 15 residues. The CDR3 bases are TGTGCCAGCAGTTTCTGGAGGACTGGGGCCAACGTCCTGACTTTC. It yields the protein CASSFWRTGANVLTF.

This clone occurred once. The chain links TRBV6-6 to TRBJ1-6, with 7 bases lining up with TRBD1. The CDR3 totals 14 residues. Losses at the gene ends were 6 bases for V and 9 bases for J; bases not matched to a gene: 8. CDR1 is MNHNY and CDR2 is SVGAGI in the germline V gene (reference sequence). CDR3 coding DNA: TGTGCCAGCAGCCCAACAGGGGAGGCTTCACCCCTCCACTTT. It specifies CASSPTGEASPLHF.

The genes are TRBV28 and TRBJ1-1; D is uncertain. The germline gives CDR1 MDHEN, CDR2 SYDVKM. This CDR3 region has 14 residues. The ends were cut back, 7 bases at V and 11 bases at J, with 23 bases in the middle. This CDR3 is CASKSLDPEPSAFF. Written as DNA, the CDR3 is TGTGCCAGCAAATCCCTGGACCCTGAACCCTCGGCTTTCTTT.

This rearrangement joins TRBV4-3 to TRBJ2-1; D perhaps matches TRBD2 (6 bases). Germline loops: CDR1 LGHNA, CDR2 YSLEER. Trimming removed 0 bases from V and 4 bases from J, with 16 bases in between. The CDR3 has 17 amino acids. CDR3 in amino acids: CASSQDLPGAEYNEQFF. In DNA form, the CDR3 reads TGCGCCAGCAGCCAAGATCTCCCGGGAGCGGAGTACAATGAGCAGTTCTTC.

The V gene is TRBV9, the J gene TRBJ2-2; D is possibly TRBD1 or TRBD2 (6 bases each). The CDR3 loop spans 15 amino acids. V shed 3 bases and J shed 4 bases, with 13 bases lying between them. Germline CDR1 SGDLS, CDR2 YYNGEE. The CDR3 coding sequence is TGTGCCAGCAGCGCCGGGGGCGCCGTCACCGGGGAGCTGTTTTTT. It translates to CASSAGGAVTGELFF.

The J gene is TRBJ1-5, the V gene TRBV27, with D hard to call. The germline CDR1 and CDR2 sequences are MNHEY and SMNVEV (reference sequence). The CDR3 is 16 amino acids. V dropped 2 bases and J dropped 1 base, with 12 bases sitting between them. CDR3 sequence reads: CASSLRASDSNQPQHF. The CDR3 DNA sequence: TGTGCCAGCAGTTTAAGGGCCTCAGACAGCAATCAGCCCCAGCATTTT.

The chain carries TRBV2 and TRBJ2-2, with D unclear. There are 13 residues in the CDR3. The V gene's germline CDR1 is SNHLY and CDR2 FYNNEI. With 3 bases removed from V and 8 bases from J, the gap between germline ends came to 10 bases. The DNA for the CDR3 is TGTGCCAGCAGTGATTATGTCCCTGGGGAGCTGTTTTTT. Its translation: CASSDYVPGELFF.

V gene TRBV7-2 combines with J gene TRBJ2-1, with TRBD1 as a possible D gene (6 bases). The CDR3 consists of 15 residues. Trimming stripped 2 bases from V and 4 bases from J, with 12 bases between. Per germline, CDR1 SGHTA and CDR2 FQGNSA. The CDR3 here is CASSLSEGVYNEQFF. In DNA form, the CDR3 reads TGTGCCAGCAGCTTAAGTGAGGGGGTATACAATGAGCAGTTCTTC.

The rearrangement uses TRBV5-1 and TRBJ1-4; D possibly corresponds to TRBD1 (6 bases). Per germline, CDR1 SGHRS and CDR2 YFSETQ. The CDR3 has 14 amino acids. V was clipped by 3 bases and J by 8 bases, with 14 bases between them. The CDR3 sequence: CASSYGSGDEKLFF. The CDR3 DNA reads as TGCGCCAGCAGCTACGGTTCAGGGGACGAAAAACTGTTTTTT.